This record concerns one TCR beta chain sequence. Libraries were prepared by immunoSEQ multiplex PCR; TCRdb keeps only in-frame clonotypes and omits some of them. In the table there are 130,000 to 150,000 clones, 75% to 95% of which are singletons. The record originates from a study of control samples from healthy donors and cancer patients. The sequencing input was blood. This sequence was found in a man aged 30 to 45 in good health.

CDR3 sequence (DNA): TGTGCCAGCGGACAAGTTAGGGCCGGAGAGCAGTACTTC. Translating gives CASGQVRAGEQYF. This sequence joins TRBV5-8 and TRBJ2-7, with D tentatively TRBD1 (5 bases). CDR3 length equals 13 residues. Germline V CDR1 and CDR2: SGHTS, YDEGEE. The V end lost 7 bases, the J end lost 7 bases, and 18 bases lay between the germline ends.